These 7 T cell receptor beta chains came from one sample sequenced in a study of CD8 T cells in ankylosing spondylitis. Each CDR3 protein gets one entry after TCRdb re-called the 5' RACE reads with MiXCR. The profile shows roughly 150,000 distinct CDR3 sequences, around 32% of them singletons. The material sequenced was synovial fluid, either unsorted or a sorted T cell fraction (not recorded which). Every receptor here comes from a male donor with ankylosing spondylitis.

This clonotype showed up just a few times. The chain carries TRBV2 and TRBJ2-2; 9 nucleotides align to TRBD1. The CDR3 is made up of 16 amino acids. The V gene end was trimmed by 7 bases and the J gene end by 7 bases; junction bases not matched to a gene: 13. CDR1 and CDR2 (germline): SNHLY, FYNNEI. CDR3 DNA sequence: TGTGCCAGCAATAGACCGGGACAGGGTAATATCGGGGAGCTGTTTTTT. Protein: CASNRPGQGNIGELFF.

The chain uses TRBV5-1 and TRBJ2-1; D unclear. CDR1 and CDR2 from the germline V gene are SGHRS and YFSETQ. The V end was cut by 6 bases, the J end by 0 bases, with 7 bases between. This CDR3 spans 13 amino acids. CDR3 sequence reads: CASTPSSYNEQFF. The CDR3 DNA sequence: TGCGCCAGCACCCCGAGCTCCTACAATGAGCAGTTCTTC.

This sequence joins TRBV20-1 and TRBJ2-1, with 8 bases lining up with TRBD2. Germline trimming cut 5 bases from V and 10 bases from J; bases unmatched to any gene: 16. Germline CDR1 is DFQATT and CDR2 is SNEGSKA (reference sequence). This CDR3 has 15 residues. The CDR3 sequence: CSALPGSGRSGEQFF. CDR3 sequence (DNA): TGCAGTGCTCTCCCCGGGAGCGGGAGATCGGGCGAGCAGTTCTTC.

This clonotype was counted between two and nine times. This chain joins TRBV24-1 and TRBJ2-1; D unresolved. The CDR3 loop spans 13 amino acids. Looked up from germline, CDR1 is KGHDR and CDR2 is SFDVKD. V shed 6 bases and J shed 7 bases, with 12 bases lying between them. CDR3 protein: CATSHPLRNEQFF. CDR3 nucleotide sequence: TGTGCCACCAGTCACCCCTTACGGAATGAGCAGTTCTTC.

This chain joins TRBV6-5 and TRBJ1-1; perhaps TRBD1 as D (6 bases). Germline CDR1 MNHEY, CDR2 SVGAGI. Trimming shortened V by 5 bases and J by 4 bases, and 8 bases separated the two germline ends. The CDR3 spans 12 residues. This CDR3 reads CASSRDTTEAFF. CDR3 DNA: TGTGCCAGCAGTCGGGACACCACTGAAGCTTTCTTT.

The sample holds a few counts of this clonotype. The chain is built from TRBV6-2 or TRBV6-3 and TRBJ1-1, with 9 bases lining up with TRBD1. CDR1 and CDR2 (germline): MNHEY, SVGEGT. The CDR3 covers 15 residues. Trimming at V came to 2 bases and at J to 4 bases, leaving 5 bases not matched to a gene. The CDR3 reads CASSYGQGRSTEAFF. CDR3 DNA: TGTGCCAGCAGTTACGGACAGGGGAGGAGCACTGAAGCTTTCTTT.

In its sample, this clonotype was seen a few times. The CDR3 sequence is CSATSGQGAKNIQYF. DNA for the CDR3: TGCAGTGCCACCTCCGGACAGGGGGCCAAAAACATTCAGTACTTC. The chain uses TRBV20-1 and TRBJ2-4; 9 bases are shared with TRBD1. The V gene's germline CDR1 is DFQATT and CDR2 SNEGSKA (reference sequence). The CDR3 spans 15 residues. Germline trimming cut 6 bases from V and 1 base from J; bases unmatched to any gene: 7.